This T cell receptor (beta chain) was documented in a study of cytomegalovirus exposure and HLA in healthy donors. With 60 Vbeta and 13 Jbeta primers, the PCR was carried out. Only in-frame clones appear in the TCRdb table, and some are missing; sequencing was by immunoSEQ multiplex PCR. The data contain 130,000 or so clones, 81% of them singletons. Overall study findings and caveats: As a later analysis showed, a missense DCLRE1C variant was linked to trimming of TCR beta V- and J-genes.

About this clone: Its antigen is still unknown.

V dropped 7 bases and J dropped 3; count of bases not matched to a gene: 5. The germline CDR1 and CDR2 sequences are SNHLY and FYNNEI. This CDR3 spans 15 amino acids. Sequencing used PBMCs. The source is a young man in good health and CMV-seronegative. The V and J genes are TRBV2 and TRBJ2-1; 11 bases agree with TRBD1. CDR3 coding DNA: TGTGCCAGCACCTCCGGGACAGGGGGCTACAATGAGCAGTTCTTC. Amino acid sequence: CASTSGTGGYNEQFF.